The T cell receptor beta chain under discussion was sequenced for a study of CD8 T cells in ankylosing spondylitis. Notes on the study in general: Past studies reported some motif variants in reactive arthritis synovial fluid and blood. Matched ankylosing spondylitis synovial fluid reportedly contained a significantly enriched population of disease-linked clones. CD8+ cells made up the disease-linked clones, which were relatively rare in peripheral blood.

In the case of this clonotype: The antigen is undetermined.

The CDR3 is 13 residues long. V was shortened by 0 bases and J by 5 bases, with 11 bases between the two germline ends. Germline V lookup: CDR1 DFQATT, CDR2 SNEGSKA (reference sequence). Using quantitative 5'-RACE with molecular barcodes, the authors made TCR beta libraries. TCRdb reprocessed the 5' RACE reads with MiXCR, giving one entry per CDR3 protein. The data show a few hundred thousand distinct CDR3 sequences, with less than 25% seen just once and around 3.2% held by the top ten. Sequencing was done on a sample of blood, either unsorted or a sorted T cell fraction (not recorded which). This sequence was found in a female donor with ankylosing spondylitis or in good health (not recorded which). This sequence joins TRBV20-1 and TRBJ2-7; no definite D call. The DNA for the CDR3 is TGCAGTGCTAGAGACACGAGGACCCACGAGCAGTACTTC. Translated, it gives CSARDTRTHEQYF.